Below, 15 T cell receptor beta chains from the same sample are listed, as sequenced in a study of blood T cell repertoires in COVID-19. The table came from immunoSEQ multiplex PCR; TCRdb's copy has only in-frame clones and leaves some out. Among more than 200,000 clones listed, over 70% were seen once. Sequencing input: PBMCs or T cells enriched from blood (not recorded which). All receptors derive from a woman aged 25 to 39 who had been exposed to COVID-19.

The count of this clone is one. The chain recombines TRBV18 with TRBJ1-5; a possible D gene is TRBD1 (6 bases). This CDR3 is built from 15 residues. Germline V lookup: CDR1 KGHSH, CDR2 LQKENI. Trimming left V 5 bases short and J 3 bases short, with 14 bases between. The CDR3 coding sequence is TGTGCCAGCTCAGAGCACCCGGGACACAATCAGCCCCAGCATTTT. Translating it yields CASSEHPGHNQPQHF.

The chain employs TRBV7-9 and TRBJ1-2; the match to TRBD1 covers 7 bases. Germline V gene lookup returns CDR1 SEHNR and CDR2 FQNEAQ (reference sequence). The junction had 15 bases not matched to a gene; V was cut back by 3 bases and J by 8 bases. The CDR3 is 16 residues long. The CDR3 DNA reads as TGTGCCAGCAGCTTTTTTAGCGGACAGGCCGCCCGAGGCTACACCTTC. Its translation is CASSFFSGQAARGYTF.

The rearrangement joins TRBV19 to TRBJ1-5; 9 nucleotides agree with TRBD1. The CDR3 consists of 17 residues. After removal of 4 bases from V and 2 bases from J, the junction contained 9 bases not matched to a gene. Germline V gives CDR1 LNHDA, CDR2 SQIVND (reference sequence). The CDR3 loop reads CASSRDREGMGNQPQHF. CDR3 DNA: TGTGCCAGTAGTAGGGACAGGGAGGGGATGGGCAATCAGCCCCAGCATTTT.

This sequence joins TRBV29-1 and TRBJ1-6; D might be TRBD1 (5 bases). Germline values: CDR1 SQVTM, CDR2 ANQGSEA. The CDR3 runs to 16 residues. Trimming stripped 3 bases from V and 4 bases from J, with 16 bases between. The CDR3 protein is CSVEVVNRLYNSPLHF. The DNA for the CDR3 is TGCAGCGTTGAGGTTGTCAACAGGTTATATAATTCACCCCTCCACTTT.

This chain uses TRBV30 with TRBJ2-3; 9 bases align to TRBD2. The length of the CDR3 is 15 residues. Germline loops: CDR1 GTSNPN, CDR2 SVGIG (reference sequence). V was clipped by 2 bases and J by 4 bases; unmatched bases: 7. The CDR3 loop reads CAWSIISGSSDTQYF. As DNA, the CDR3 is TGTGCCTGGAGTATAATTAGCGGGAGCTCAGATACGCAGTATTTT.

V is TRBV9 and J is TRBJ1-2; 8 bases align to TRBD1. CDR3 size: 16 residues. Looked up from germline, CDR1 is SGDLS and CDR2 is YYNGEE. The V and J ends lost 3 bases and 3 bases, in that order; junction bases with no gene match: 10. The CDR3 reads CASSASGQGKDYGYTF. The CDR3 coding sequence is TGTGCCAGCAGCGCGAGCGGACAGGGCAAAGACTATGGCTACACCTTC.

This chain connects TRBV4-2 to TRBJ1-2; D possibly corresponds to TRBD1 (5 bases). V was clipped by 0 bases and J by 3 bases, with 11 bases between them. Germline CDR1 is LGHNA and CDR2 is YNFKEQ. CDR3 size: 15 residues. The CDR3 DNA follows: TGTGCCAGCAGCCAAGATTCCCTAGGGGACTATGGCTACACCTTC. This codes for CASSQDSLGDYGYTF.

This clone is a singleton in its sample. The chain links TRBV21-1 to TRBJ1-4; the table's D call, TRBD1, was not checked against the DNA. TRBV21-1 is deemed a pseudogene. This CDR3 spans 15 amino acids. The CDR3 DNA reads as TGTGCCAGCCTACCCTCAGGGGCGGAGTGGCAAAAACTGTTTTTT. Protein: CASLPSGAEWQKLFF.

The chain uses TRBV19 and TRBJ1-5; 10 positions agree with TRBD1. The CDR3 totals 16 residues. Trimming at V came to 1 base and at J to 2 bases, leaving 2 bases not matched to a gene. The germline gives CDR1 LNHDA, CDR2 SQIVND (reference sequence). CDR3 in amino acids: CASSIGGQGRNQPQHF. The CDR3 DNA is TGTGCCAGTAGTATAGGGGGACAGGGGCGCAATCAGCCCCAGCATTTT.

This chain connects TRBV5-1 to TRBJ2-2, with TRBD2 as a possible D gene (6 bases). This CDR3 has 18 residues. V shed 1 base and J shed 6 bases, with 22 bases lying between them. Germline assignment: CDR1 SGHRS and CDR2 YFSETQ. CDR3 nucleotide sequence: TGCGCCAGCAGCTTGAGGGCGCGTAGCGGTATACATTCCGGGGAGCTGTTTTTT. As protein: CASSLRARSGIHSGELFF.

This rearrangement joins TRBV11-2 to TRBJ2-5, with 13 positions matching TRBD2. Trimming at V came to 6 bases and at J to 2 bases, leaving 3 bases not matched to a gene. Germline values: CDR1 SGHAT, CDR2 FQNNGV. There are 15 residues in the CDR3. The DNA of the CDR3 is TGTGCCAGCAGTCGACTAGCGGGAGGACAAGAGACCCAGTACTTC. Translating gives CASSRLAGGQETQYF.

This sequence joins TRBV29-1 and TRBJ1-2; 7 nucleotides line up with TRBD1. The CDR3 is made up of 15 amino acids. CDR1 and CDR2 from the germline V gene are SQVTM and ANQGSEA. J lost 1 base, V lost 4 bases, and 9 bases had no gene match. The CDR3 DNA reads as TGCAGCGTTGTTTATACTGGGACAGTTAACTATGGCTACACCTTC. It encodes CSVVYTGTVNYGYTF.

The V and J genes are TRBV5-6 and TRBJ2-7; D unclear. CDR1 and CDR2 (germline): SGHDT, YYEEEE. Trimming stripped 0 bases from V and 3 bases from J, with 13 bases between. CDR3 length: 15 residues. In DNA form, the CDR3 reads TGTGCCAGCAGCTTGGTCCATCGAAGCCGCTACGAGCAGTACTTC. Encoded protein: CASSLVHRSRYEQYF. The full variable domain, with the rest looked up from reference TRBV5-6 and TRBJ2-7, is DAGVTQSPTHLIKTRGQQVTLRCSPKSGHDTVSWYQQALGQGPQFIFQYYEEEERQRGNFPDRFSGHQFPNYSSELNVNALLLGDSALYLCASSLVHRSRYEQYFGPGTRLTVT.

This CDR3 reads CASSDPGQYTGELFF. The CDR3 nucleotides are TGTGCCAGCAGCGACCCGGGACAGTACACCGGGGAGCTGTTTTTT. The chain combines TRBV6-5 with TRBJ2-2, with TRBD1 matching 7 bases. The CDR3 sequence is 15 residues long. Per germline, CDR1 MNHEY and CDR2 SVGAGI. V gave up 6 bases and J gave up 3 bases; unmatched junction bases: 7.

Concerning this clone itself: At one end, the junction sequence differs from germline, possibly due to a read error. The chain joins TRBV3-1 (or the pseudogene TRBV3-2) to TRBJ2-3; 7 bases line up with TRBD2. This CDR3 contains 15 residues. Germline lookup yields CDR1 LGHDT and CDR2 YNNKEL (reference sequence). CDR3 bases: TGTGCCAGCAGCCAAGAGGGACTACCCACATATACGCAGTATTTT. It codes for CASSQEGLPTYTQYF.